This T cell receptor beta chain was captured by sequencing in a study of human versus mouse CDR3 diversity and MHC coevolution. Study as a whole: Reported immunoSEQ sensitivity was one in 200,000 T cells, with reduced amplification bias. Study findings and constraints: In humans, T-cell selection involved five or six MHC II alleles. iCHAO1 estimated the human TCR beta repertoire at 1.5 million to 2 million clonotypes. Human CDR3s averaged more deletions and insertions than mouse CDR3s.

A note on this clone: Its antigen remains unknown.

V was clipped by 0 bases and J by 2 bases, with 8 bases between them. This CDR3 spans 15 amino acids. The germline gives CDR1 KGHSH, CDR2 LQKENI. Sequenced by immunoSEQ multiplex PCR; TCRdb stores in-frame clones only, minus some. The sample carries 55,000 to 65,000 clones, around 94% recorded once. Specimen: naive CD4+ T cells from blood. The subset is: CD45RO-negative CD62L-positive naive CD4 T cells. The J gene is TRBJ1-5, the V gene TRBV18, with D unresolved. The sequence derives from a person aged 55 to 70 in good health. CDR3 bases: TGTGCCAGCTCACCACCGGGGAGGGGCAATCAGCCCCAGCATTTT. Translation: CASSPPGRGNQPQHF.